Below are 22 T cell receptor beta chains sequenced from a single sample in a study of T-cell reconstitution after alpha-beta-depleted transplantation in children. Molecular barcoding with unique molecular identifiers was used for the TCRbeta library. TCRdb fed the PCR reads into MiXCR, producing one record per CDR3 protein. The table lists under 300,000 distinct CDR3 sequences, 11% of them singletons, with 23% in the top ten. This sample comprised peripheral blood, obtained 180 days after TCRalphabeta/CD19-depleted stem cell transplant. The source is a male patient between 2 and 15 years old who had a stem cell transplant for chronic granulomatous disease, so the T cells may come from the graft donor.

J is TRBJ2-2 and V is TRBV19, with D perhaps TRBD2 (7 bases). Germline-derived CDR1 and CDR2 are LNHDA and SQIVND (reference sequence). V lost 11 bases and J 3 bases, leaving 16 bases between the germline ends. The CDR3 spans 14 residues. The CDR3 loop reads CALVGGLDTGELFF. In DNA form, the CDR3 reads TGTGCCCTCGTGGGGGGGCTTGACACCGGGGAGCTGTTTTTT. The full variable domain, its missing parts supplied by reference TRBV19 and TRBJ2-2, is DGGITQSPKYLFRKEGQNVTLSCEQNLNHDAMYWYRQDPGQGLRLIYYSQIVNDFQKGDIAEGYSVSREKKESFPLTVTSAQKNPTAFYLCALVGGLDTGELFFGEGSRLTVL.

This clonotype was picked up many times. The chain has TRBV2 and TRBJ2-1, with 7 nucleotides matching TRBD1. There are 11 residues in the CDR3. With 6 bases clipped from V and 10 bases from J, the junction kept 3 bases outside the gene matches. Germline CDR1 reads SNHLY; CDR2 reads FYNNEI. CDR3 loop: CASRLTGEQFF. In DNA, the CDR3 is TGTGCCAGCAGGCTGACAGGGGAGCAGTTCTTC.

At least ten counts were recorded for this clonotype. V and J are TRBV27 and TRBJ2-7; TRBD1 matches 9 bases. With 8 bases clipped from V and 0 bases from J, the junction kept 8 bases outside the gene matches. CDR1 and CDR2 (germline): MNHEY, SMNVEV (reference sequence). The CDR3 totals 15 residues. The CDR3 DNA reads as TGTGCCAGCGGCGGCTGGGACAGGGTCTCCTACGAGCAGTACTTC. It translates to CASGGWDRVSYEQYF.

This clonotype was counted many times. The chain combines TRBV29-1 with TRBJ2-3; 8 positions match TRBD1. Losses at the gene ends were 7 bases for V and 4 bases for J; bases not matched to a gene: 7. This CDR3 has 13 amino acids. Germline lookup yields CDR1 SQVTM and CDR2 ANQGSEA. CDR3 amino acids: CSATQGAPDTQYF. The CDR3 DNA sequence: TGCAGCGCCACCCAGGGGGCCCCAGATACGCAGTATTTT.

This clonotype was detected many times. In DNA, the CDR3 is TGTGCCAGCAGTGAATTTCACCCCTTCTCAGATACGCAGTATTTT. Translating it yields CASSEFHPFSDTQYF. The rearrangement links TRBV6-1 to TRBJ2-3; D gene uncertain. CDR3 length: 15 residues. CDR1 is MNHNS, CDR2 SASEGT, per germline. The V gene lost 2 bases and the J gene lost 4 bases, with 13 bases spanning the gap.

The gene calls are TRBV12-3 or TRBV12-4 and TRBJ2-1, with D perhaps matching TRBD1 (6 bases). This CDR3 spans 16 amino acids. V lost 7 bases to trimming and J lost 5 bases, with 21 bases between them. For the CDR3, the DNA is TGTGCCAGCAACCAATACAGGGAAAGTCGGGACAATGAGCAGTTCTTC. Amino acids: CASNQYRESRDNEQFF.

This clonotype was seen many times. J is TRBJ2-2 and V is TRBV20-1; D unclear. Germline V CDR1 and CDR2: DFQATT, SNEGSKA (reference sequence). The CDR3 has 9 residues. CDR3 sequence (DNA): TGCACCAACACCGGGGAGCTGTTTTTT. It translates to CTNTGELFF.

This clonotype was found a few times. This chain connects TRBV30 to TRBJ1-5, with 7 bases identical to TRBD1. The CDR3 runs 15 residues. Germline V gene lookup returns CDR1 GTSNPN and CDR2 SVGIG (reference sequence). V was pared by 0 bases and J by 5 bases, with 7 bases of the junction left unmatched. CDR3 nucleotide sequence: TGTGCCTGGAGTGTACGTAGACAGGGACATCAGCCCCAGCATTTT. It translates to CAWSVRRQGHQPQHF.

This clonotype has at least ten counts. The chain joins TRBV30 to TRBJ2-5; D may be TRBD2 (5 bases). Trimming removed 5 bases at V and 4 bases at J, with 8 bases between. Germline CDR1 is GTSNPN and CDR2 is SVGIG (reference sequence). This CDR3 is built from 11 residues. The CDR3 coding sequence is TGTGCCTGGGAAGGAGGAGAGACCCAGTACTTC. Amino acid sequence: CAWEGGETQYF.

The table lists this clonotype with many counts. The chain uses TRBV20-1 and TRBJ2-2; D is uncertain. Germline V gene sequence: CDR1 DFQATT, CDR2 SNEGSKA (reference sequence). The ends were cut back, 1 base at V and 0 bases at J, with 9 bases in the middle. This CDR3 spans 15 amino acids. The CDR3 bases are TGCAGTGCTAGAGTCCCACAGACGAACACCGGGGAGCTGTTTTTT. It yields the protein CSARVPQTNTGELFF.

This clonotype was found many times. The chain couples TRBV28 to TRBJ2-7, with D possibly TRBD2 on 5 matching bases. The CDR3 has 14 amino acids. V was shortened by 3 bases and J by 1 base, with 10 bases between the two germline ends. Per the germline V gene, CDR1 is MDHEN and CDR2 is SYDVKM. CDR3: CASSLKRRSYEQYF. CDR3 DNA: TGTGCCAGCAGTTTGAAGCGGAGATCCTACGAGCAGTACTTC.

In this sample, this clonotype turned up many times. The chain joins TRBV15 to TRBJ2-7, with D unresolved. CDR3 size: 13 residues. The V gene lost 3 bases and the J gene lost 0 bases, with 6 bases spanning the gap. The germline V gene has CDR1 LNHNV and CDR2 YYDKDF (reference sequence). The CDR3 sequence is CATSSQISYEQYF. Here the CDR3 DNA reads TGTGCCACCAGCAGTCAGATCTCCTACGAGCAGTACTTC.

At least ten counts were recorded for this clonotype. The chain carries TRBV7-9 and TRBJ1-6; perhaps TRBD1 as D (5 bases). The germline gives CDR1 SEHNR, CDR2 FQNEAQ (reference sequence). The V and J ends lost 2 bases and 9 bases respectively, with 11 bases between them. The CDR3 is 14 amino acids. The CDR3 coding sequence is TGTGCCAGCAGCTTAAGCCAGGGCGGTTCACCCCTCCACTTT. The encoded protein is CASSLSQGGSPLHF.

This clonotype was seen many times. Written as DNA, the CDR3 is TGCGCCAGCAGCTTGCCCGAGACAGATACGCAGTATTTT. Translating it yields CASSLPETDTQYF. The chain links TRBV5-1 to TRBJ2-3, with no clear D. Trimming removed 1 base from V and 3 bases from J, with 6 bases in between. The germline V gene encodes CDR1 SGHRS and CDR2 YFSETQ. The CDR3 has 13 residues.

This clonotype was seen ten or more times. This sequence joins TRBV7-6 and TRBJ2-5, with TRBD1 matching over 11 bases. Germline CDR1 and CDR2: SGHVS and FNYEAQ. The CDR3 totals 17 residues. V lost 5 bases, J lost 2 bases, and 10 bases stayed unmatched. CDR3 nucleotide sequence: TGTGCCAGCAGCGGGGGGGCCCGGGACAGGGGGCAAGAGACCCAGTACTTC. This translates into CASSGGARDRGQETQYF.

This clonotype showed up many times. V usage is TRBV7-3 and J usage is TRBJ2-2, with 7 bases that match TRBD2. J gave up 4 bases and V 3 bases, and 5 bases lay outside the gene matches. The CDR3 loop spans 15 amino acids. Per the germline V gene, CDR1 is SGHTA and CDR2 is FQGTGA. CDR3 sequence: CASSLWEGRTGELFF. CDR3 nucleotide sequence: TGTGCCAGCAGCTTGTGGGAGGGCCGCACCGGGGAGCTGTTTTTT.

This clonotype has at least ten counts. J is TRBJ2-3 and V is TRBV28; D not certain. In germline, CDR1 is MDHEN, CDR2 SYDVKM. The length of the CDR3 is 13 residues. V lost 5 bases and J lost 3, with 9 bases in between. CDR3 coding DNA: TGTGCCAGCAGTGGATCCCTAACAGATACGCAGTATTTT. It specifies CASSGSLTDTQYF.

This clonotype was seen many times. CDR3 region: CSFLEGGRRDTQYF. CDR3 DNA sequence: TGCAGCTTCCTCGAGGGGGGCCGGAGAGATACGCAGTATTTT. The chain couples TRBV29-1 to TRBJ2-3; D is tentatively TRBD1 or TRBD2 (6 bases each). Germline V gene sequence: CDR1 SQVTM, CDR2 ANQGSEA. The CDR3 covers 14 residues. V was trimmed by 8 bases and J by 5 bases, leaving 20 bases between them.

This clonotype was found many times. The CDR3 DNA reads TGTGCCAGCAGTCCCCTTCCCCGGCGGGGACTAGCGGGAGGGGATACGCAGTATTTT. Translated, it gives CASSPLPRRGLAGGDTQYF. The V call is TRBV28, the J call TRBJ2-3; 16 bases match TRBD2. CDR3 length equals 19 residues. V shed 5 bases and J 6 bases; nucleotides not matched to a gene: 14. Germline lookup yields CDR1 MDHEN and CDR2 SYDVKM.

This clonotype has ten or more counts. V gene TRBV28 combines with J gene TRBJ2-7, with TRBD2 identical over 11 bases. CDR1 and CDR2 from the germline V gene are MDHEN and SYDVKM. This CDR3 spans 16 amino acids. V dropped 6 bases and J dropped 3; count of bases not matched to a gene: 10. Here the CDR3 reads CASRTPGLADDYEQYF. The CDR3 nucleotides are TGTGCCAGCAGGACTCCGGGACTAGCGGATGACTACGAGCAGTACTTC.

This clonotype has a handful of counts. J is TRBJ1-2 and V is TRBV12-3 or TRBV12-4; no firm D call. The CDR3 spans 13 residues. V gave up 2 bases and J gave up 1 base, with 5 bases separating them. CDR3 sequence reads: CASSLLDNYGYTF. Written as DNA, the CDR3 is TGTGCCAGCAGTTTATTGGATAACTATGGCTACACCTTC.

The J gene is TRBJ2-4, the V gene TRBV7-9; no firm D call. V lost 5 bases, J lost 3 bases, and 11 bases lay in between. Germline V CDR1 and CDR2: SEHNR, FQNEAQ (reference sequence). The CDR3 extends over 14 amino acids. This chain's CDR3 is CASSPTRNKNIQYF. Here the CDR3 DNA reads TGTGCCAGCAGCCCCACCAGGAACAAAAACATTCAGTACTTC.